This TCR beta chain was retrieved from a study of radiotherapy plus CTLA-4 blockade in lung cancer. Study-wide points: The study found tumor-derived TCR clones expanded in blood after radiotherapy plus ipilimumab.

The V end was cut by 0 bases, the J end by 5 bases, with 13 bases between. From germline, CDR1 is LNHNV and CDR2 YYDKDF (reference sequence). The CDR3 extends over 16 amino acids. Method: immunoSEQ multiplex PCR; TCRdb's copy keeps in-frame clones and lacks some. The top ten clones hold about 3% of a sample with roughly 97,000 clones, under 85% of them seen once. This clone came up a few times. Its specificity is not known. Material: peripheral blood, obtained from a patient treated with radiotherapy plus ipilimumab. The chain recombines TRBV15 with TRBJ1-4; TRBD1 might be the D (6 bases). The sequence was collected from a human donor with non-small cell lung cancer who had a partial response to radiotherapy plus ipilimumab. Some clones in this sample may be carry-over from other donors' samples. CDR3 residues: CATSRDLTGRNEKLFF. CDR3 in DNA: TGTGCCACCAGCAGAGATTTGACAGGCCGCAATGAAAAACTGTTTTTT.